This T cell receptor beta chain comes out of a study of neurological immune-mediated disorders. The sample holds many counts of this clonotype. TCRdb recomputed calls from the 5' RACE reads with MiXCR, one row per CDR3 protein. The sample has around 50,000 distinct CDR3 sequences, around 4% seen once. The specimen sequenced was PBMCs. The source of this sequence is a man between 60 and 70 years old with multiple sclerosis.

Written as DNA, the CDR3 is TGCAGTGCTAATCGGGGCAGCGGGGGCATGAACATTCAGTACTTC. This translates into CSANRGSGGMNIQYF. The rearrangement uses TRBV20-1 and TRBJ2-4; 8 bases line up with TRBD2. Germline trimming cut 4 bases from V and 7 bases from J; bases unmatched to any gene: 12. The CDR3 consists of 15 residues. Germline CDR1 reads DFQATT; CDR2 reads SNEGSKA (reference sequence).